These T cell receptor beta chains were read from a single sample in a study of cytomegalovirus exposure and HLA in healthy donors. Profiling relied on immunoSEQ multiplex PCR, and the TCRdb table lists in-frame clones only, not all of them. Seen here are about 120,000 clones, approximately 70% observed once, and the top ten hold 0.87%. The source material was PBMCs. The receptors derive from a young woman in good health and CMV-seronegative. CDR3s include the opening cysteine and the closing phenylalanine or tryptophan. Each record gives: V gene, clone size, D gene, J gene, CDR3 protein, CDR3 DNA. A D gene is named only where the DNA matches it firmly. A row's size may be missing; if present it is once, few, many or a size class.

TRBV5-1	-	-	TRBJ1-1	CASSLGHQEAFF	TGCGCCAGCAGCTTGGGGCACCAGGAAGCTTTCTTT
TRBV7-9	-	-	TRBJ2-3	CASSYEGDRTDTQYF	TGTGCCAGCAGCTACGAGGGGGATCGGACAGATACGCAGTATTTT
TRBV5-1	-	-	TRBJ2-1	CASSQTGDYNEQFF	TGCGCCAGCAGCCAAACAGGTGACTACAATGAGCAGTTCTTC
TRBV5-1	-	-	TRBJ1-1	CASSLAMGGTYTEAFF	TGCGCCAGCAGCTTGGCCATGGGGGGAACTTACACTGAAGCTTTCTTT
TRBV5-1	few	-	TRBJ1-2	CASSLATFRADGYTF	TGCGCCAGCAGCTTGGCCACCTTCAGGGCGGATGGCTACACCTTC
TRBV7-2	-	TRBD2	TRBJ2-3	CASSLRSSGVSTDTQYF	TGTGCCAGCAGCTTAAGATCTAGCGGGGTCAGCACAGATACGCAGTATTTT
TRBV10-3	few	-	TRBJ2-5	CAIRPQGAGETQYF	TGTGCCATCAGACCGCAGGGTGCAGGGGAGACCCAGTACTTC
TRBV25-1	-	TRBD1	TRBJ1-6	CASSEDGTDYNSPLHF	TGTGCCAGCAGTGAAGACGGGACAGACTATAATTCACCCCTCCACTTT
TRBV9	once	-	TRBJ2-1	CASSVVEGEQFF	TGTGCCAGCAGCGTAGTTGAGGGCGAGCAGTTCTTC
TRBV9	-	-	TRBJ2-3	CASSVGASSTDTQYF	TGTGCCAGCAGCGTAGGGGCTTCCAGCACAGATACGCAGTATTTT
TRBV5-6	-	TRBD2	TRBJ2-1	CASSLLGGSNSYNEQFF	TGTGCCAGCAGCTTGTTGGGCGGGAGTAATTCCTACAATGAGCAGTTCTTC
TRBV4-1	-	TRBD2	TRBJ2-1	CASSQELRLAGGYNEQFF	TGCGCCAGCAGCCAAGAACTTCGACTAGCGGGGGGATACAATGAGCAGTTCTTC
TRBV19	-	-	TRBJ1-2	CASREAPYGYTF	TGTGCCAGCCGAGAAGCTCCCTATGGCTACACCTTC
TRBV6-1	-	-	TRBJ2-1	CASQGQYNEQFF	TGTGCCAGCCAGGGACAATACAATGAGCAGTTCTTC
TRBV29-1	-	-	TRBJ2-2	CSVGLTGELFF	TGCAGCGTTGGTCTCACCGGGGAGCTGTTTTTT
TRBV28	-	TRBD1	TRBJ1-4	CASRETGAGNEKLFF	TGTGCCAGCAGAGAAACAGGGGCGGGTAATGAAAAACTGTTTTTT
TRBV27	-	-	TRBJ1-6	CASRQVSSYNSPLHF	TGTGCCAGCAGACAGGTTAGCTCCTATAATTCACCCCTCCACTTT
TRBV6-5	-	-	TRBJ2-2	CASSSIAPTGTGELFF	TGTGCCAGCAGTTCCATTGCGCCAACGGGCACCGGGGAGCTGTTTTTT
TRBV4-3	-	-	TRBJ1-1	CASSQGRASGAFGAFF	TGCGCCAGCAGCCAAGGTCGGGCTTCAGGGGCGTTTGGAGCTTTCTTT
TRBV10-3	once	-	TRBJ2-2	CAISDRELGGELFF	TGTGCCATCAGTGACAGGGAATTGGGGGGGGAGCTGTTTTTT
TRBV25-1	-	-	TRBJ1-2	CASSESVYGYTF	TGTGCCAGCAGTGAATCGGTCTATGGCTACACCTTC
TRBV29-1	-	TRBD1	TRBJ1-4	CSAGQSNEKLFF	TGCAGCGCGGGACAGAGCAATGAAAAACTGTTTTTT
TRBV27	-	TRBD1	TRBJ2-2	CASSPNWTGRTGELFF	TGTGCCAGCAGTCCCAATTGGACAGGGAGGACCGGGGAGCTGTTTTTT
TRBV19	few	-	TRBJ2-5	CASMPFFGGSTQYF	TGTGCCAGTATGCCCTTCTTCGGGGGATCGACCCAGTACTTC
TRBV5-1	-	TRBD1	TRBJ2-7	CASSSRTGDTEQYF	TGCGCCAGCAGCTCCCGGACAGGGGACACCGAGCAGTACTTC
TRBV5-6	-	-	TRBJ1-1	CASSRWDLHTEAFF	TGTGCCAGCAGTCGATGGGACTTACACACTGAAGCTTTCTTT
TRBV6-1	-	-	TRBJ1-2	CASSQQGNYGYTF	TGTGCCAGCAGTCAACAGGGCAACTATGGCTACACCTTC
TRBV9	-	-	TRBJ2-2	CASRHNTGELFF	TGTGCCAGCAGACATAACACCGGGGAGCTGTTTTTT
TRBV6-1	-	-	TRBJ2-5	CASSEYSDWQGGIETQYF	TGTGCCAGCAGTGAATACAGCGACTGGCAGGGCGGAATAGAGACCCAGTACTTC
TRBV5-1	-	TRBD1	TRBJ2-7	CASSTDRGPDEQYF	TGCGCCAGCAGCACGGACAGGGGTCCGGACGAGCAGTACTTC
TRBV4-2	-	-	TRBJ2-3	CASSQRFGERTSTDTQYF	TGTGCCAGCAGCCAACGCTTTGGGGAGCGGACTAGCACAGATACGCAGTATTTT
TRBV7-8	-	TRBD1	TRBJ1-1	CASRIAGGMNTEAFF	TGTGCCAGCAGAATAGCAGGGGGGATGAACACTGAAGCTTTCTTT
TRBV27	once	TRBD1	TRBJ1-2	CASSRQGPLYGYTF	TGTGCCAGCAGTCGACAGGGCCCCCTCTATGGCTACACCTTC